These 28 T cell receptor beta chains came from one sample sequenced in a study of blood T cell repertoires in COVID-19. Profiled with immunoSEQ multiplex PCR; TCRdb holds only in-frame clones, not every one. The data contain fewer than 200,000 clones, 84% of them seen just once; the ten biggest clones take up 6% to 9%. The sequenced sample consisted of peripheral blood. The receptors here all came from a man aged 40-50 years who had recovered from COVID-19.

This rearrangement joins TRBV6-5 to TRBJ1-1; the match to TRBD1 covers 8 bases. V shed 6 bases, J shed 5 bases, and the junction held 8 bases outside the gene matches. The CDR3 consists of 14 residues. Per the germline V gene, CDR1 is MNHEY and CDR2 is SVGAGI. CDR3 sequence: CASSQDRVGTEAFF. The CDR3 nucleotides read TGTGCCAGCAGCCAGGACAGGGTTGGGACTGAAGCTTTCTTT.

A remark on this clone: Other DNA sequences within the sample encode an identical CDR3. The chain couples TRBV4-3 to TRBJ2-7, with D possibly being TRBD1 (5 bases). This CDR3 is 14 amino acids long. Germline CDR1 reads LGHNA; CDR2 reads YSLEER. Deletions cut 0 bases from V and 3 bases from J, with 9 bases between. CDR3 loop: CASSQDKQGYEQYF. DNA of the CDR3: TGCGCCAGCAGCCAAGATAAGCAGGGCTACGAGCAGTACTTC.

This chain joins TRBV4-3 and TRBJ2-7; D is possibly TRBD1 (6 bases). CDR3 length equals 14 residues. Between the trimmed V and J ends, which lost 0 bases and 2 bases, there was a span of 8 bases. CDR1 is LGHNA and CDR2 is YSLEER in the germline V gene. This CDR3 reads CASSQDTGPYEQYF. The CDR3, as DNA: TGCGCCAGCAGCCAAGATACAGGGCCCTACGAGCAGTACTTC.

The V and J genes are TRBV19 and TRBJ2-4, with TRBD1 matching over 8 bases. CDR3 length: 16 residues. The germline V gene encodes CDR1 LNHDA and CDR2 SQIVND (reference sequence). Germline trimming cut 7 bases from V and 0 bases from J; bases unmatched to any gene: 8. The CDR3 loop reads CASTGTGRLAKNIQYF. The CDR3 nucleotides are TGTGCCAGTACCGGGACAGGTCGTCTAGCCAAAAACATTCAGTACTTC.

The V call is TRBV19, the J call TRBJ2-7; the D is unclear. Looked up from germline, CDR1 is LNHDA and CDR2 is SQIVND (reference sequence). The germline V and J ends were trimmed by 4 bases and 0 bases, with 10 bases remaining between them. This CDR3 has 14 residues. CDR3 in DNA: TGTGCCAGTAGTAGCGGAGATAGCTCCTACGAGCAGTACTTC. Its protein product is CASSSGDSSYEQYF.

The J gene is TRBJ2-2, the V gene TRBV7-2; D might be TRBD2 (5 bases). CDR1 SGHTA and CDR2 FQGNSA come from the germline V gene. The CDR3 totals 14 residues. The V end lost 3 bases, the J end lost 3 bases, and 8 bases lay between the germline ends. In DNA form, the CDR3 reads TGTGCCAGCAGCTTTTCGAGGGACACCGGGGAGCTGTTTTTT. Its translation: CASSFSRDTGELFF.

This rearrangement joins TRBV27 to TRBJ2-3; 11 nucleotides line up with TRBD2. This CDR3 contains 16 residues. The germline gives CDR1 MNHEY, CDR2 SMNVEV (reference sequence). V lost 6 bases to trimming and J lost 2 bases; unmatched junction nucleotides: 7. CDR3 protein: CASRRGTSGFTDTQYF. As DNA, the CDR3 is TGTGCCAGCAGACGCGGGACTAGCGGTTTCACAGATACGCAGTATTTT.

The rearrangement joins TRBV3-1 (or the pseudogene TRBV3-2) to TRBJ2-1; possibly TRBD2 for D (6 bases). The V gene lost 1 base and the J gene lost 9 bases, with 28 bases spanning the gap. The CDR3 has 19 residues. Germline V gene lookup returns CDR1 LGHDT and CDR2 YNNKEL (reference sequence). CDR3 in DNA: TGTGCCAGCAGCCAAGGGGCCCCACTACCGGGAGTCCTCCGCGTTGAGCAGTTCTTC. Its translation is CASSQGAPLPGVLRVEQFF.

The rearrangement uses TRBV7-9 and TRBJ2-3; D perhaps matches TRBD2 (6 bases). V was trimmed by 5 bases and J by 2 bases, leaving 17 bases between them. The germline CDR1 and CDR2 sequences are SEHNR and FQNEAQ (reference sequence). The CDR3 extends over 16 amino acids. In DNA form, the CDR3 reads TGTGCCAGCAGCCCAAGCCACCTAGCGATCACAGATACGCAGTATTTT. Translating gives CASSPSHLAITDTQYF.

V gene TRBV7-9 combines with J gene TRBJ2-1; TRBD1 agrees at 9 bases. CDR1 is SEHNR and CDR2 is FQNEAQ in the germline V gene (reference sequence). The CDR3 is 16 residues long. With V trimmed by 7 bases and J by 4 bases, 11 bases remained unmatched. CDR3 coding DNA: TGTGCCAGCACCATTACCAGGGACAGGGTGTACAATGAGCAGTTCTTC. Residues: CASTITRDRVYNEQFF.

The chain uses TRBV4-1 and TRBJ2-7; the match to TRBD1 covers 8 bases. CDR1 is MGHRA, CDR2 YSYEKL, per germline. The CDR3 has 15 residues. Trimming removed 2 bases from V and 3 bases from J; junction bases left unmatched: 6. CDR3: CASSQNKGQDYEQYF. DNA of the CDR3: TGCGCCAGCAGCCAAAACAAGGGACAGGACTACGAGCAGTACTTC.

The V call is TRBV21-1, the J call TRBJ1-6; the table assigns TRBD1, which was not confirmed against the DNA. TRBV21-1 is annotated as a pseudogene. The CDR3 has 18 residues. The CDR3 sequence is CASSNPTGAAYENSPLHF. In DNA form, the CDR3 reads TGTGCCAGCAGCAATCCTACAGGAGCAGCATACGAAAATTCACCCCTCCACTTT.

V is TRBV4-2 and J is TRBJ1-4; 10 nucleotides agree with TRBD1. Germline V gene lookup returns CDR1 LGHNA and CDR2 YNFKEQ. With 1 base clipped from V and 0 bases from J, the junction kept 2 bases outside the gene matches. CDR3 length equals 17 residues. For the CDR3, the DNA is TGTGCCAGCAGCCAAGGGGACAGGGGTACAACTAATGAAAAACTGTTTTTT. It specifies CASSQGDRGTTNEKLFF.

This chain links TRBV6-5 with TRBJ2-7; TRBD2 aligns across 10 bases. V was pared by 4 bases and J by 4 bases, with 7 bases of the junction left unmatched. This CDR3 region has 15 residues. Germline assignment: CDR1 MNHEY and CDR2 SVGAGI. CDR3 loop: CASSSPGTSAYEQYF. As DNA, the CDR3 is TGTGCCAGCAGTTCCCCCGGGACTAGCGCGTACGAGCAGTACTTC.

Regarding this clone: At one of its ends the junction is not consistent with the germline gene, which may arise from a read error. This chain connects TRBV28 to TRBJ2-1; 11 nucleotides line up with TRBD2. The CDR3 spans 14 residues. Germline V lookup: CDR1 MDHEN, CDR2 SYDVKM. The CDR3 DNA is TGTGCCAGCATCGTCCAAGCCTCTAGCGGGAGGCTTCTCTTC. Translation: CASIVQASSGRLLF.

The rearrangement joins TRBV3-1 (or the pseudogene TRBV3-2) to TRBJ1-2; 9 positions match TRBD1. J lost 6 bases, V lost 3 bases, and 8 bases had no gene match. Germline CDR1 reads LGHDT; CDR2 reads YNNKEL (reference sequence). There are 15 residues in the CDR3. The CDR3 bases are TGTGCCAGCAGCCATAGGGACAGGGTTTCCAATGGCTACACCTTC. It encodes CASSHRDRVSNGYTF.

This clone was counted only a few times. The chain has TRBV13 and TRBJ1-3, with D possibly being TRBD1 (6 bases). Germline V gene lookup returns CDR1 PRHDT and CDR2 FYEKMQ (reference sequence). The germline V and J ends were trimmed by 3 bases and 8 bases, with 14 bases remaining between them. This CDR3 spans 14 amino acids. The CDR3 spells CASSFGTSVDTIYF. For the CDR3, the DNA is TGTGCCAGCAGCTTTGGGACAAGTGTAGACACCATATATTTT.

V is TRBV7-2 and J is TRBJ2-4, with 7 bases aligning to TRBD1. V lost 5 bases to trimming and J lost 1 base; unmatched junction nucleotides: 2. Germline V gene sequence: CDR1 SGHTA, CDR2 FQGNSA. The CDR3 covers 14 residues. The CDR3 bases are TGTGCCAGCAGCGCGACAGGGGCCAAAAACATTCAGTACTTC. Translating gives CASSATGAKNIQYF. The full variable domain, rest sourced from reference TRBV7-2 and TRBJ2-4, is GAGVSQSPSNKVTEKGKDVELRCDPISGHTALYWYRQSLGQGLEFLIYFQGNSAPDKSGLPSDRFSAERTGGSVSTLTIQRTQQEDSAVYLCASSATGAKNIQYFGAGTRLSVL.

V and J are TRBV5-6 and TRBJ2-5, with a tentative D call TRBD1 (6 bases). CDR3 length: 14 residues. Germline V gene lookup returns CDR1 SGHDT and CDR2 YYEEEE. Trimming removed 4 bases from V and 2 bases from J, with 12 bases in between. CDR3 region: CASSRRTVQETQYF. The CDR3 DNA sequence: TGTGCCAGCAGCCGAAGGACAGTTCAAGAGACCCAGTACTTC.

Comment on this clone: This CDR3 is also generated by other DNA sequences in the sample. The chain links TRBV6-4 to TRBJ2-3, with 8 bases aligning to TRBD2. V dropped 3 bases and J dropped 3; count of bases not matched to a gene: 2. Germline V lookup: CDR1 MRHNA, CDR2 SNTAGT. CDR3 length equals 14 residues. The CDR3 is CASSERGATDTQYF. The CDR3 bases are TGTGCCAGCAGTGAGCGGGGGGCAACAGATACGCAGTATTTT.

J is TRBJ1-1 and V is TRBV30, with D perhaps TRBD1 (6 bases). From germline, CDR1 is GTSNPN and CDR2 SVGIG (reference sequence). The V gene lost 0 bases and the J gene lost 1 base, with 15 bases spanning the gap. The CDR3 consists of 16 residues. CDR3 amino acids: CAWSVRDTFWNTEAFF. The CDR3 DNA is TGTGCCTGGAGTGTTCGGGACACGTTCTGGAACACTGAAGCTTTCTTT.

The rearrangement links TRBV19 to TRBJ2-6; D unresolved. CDR1 LNHDA and CDR2 SQIVND come from the germline V gene (reference sequence). V dropped 3 bases and J dropped 2 bases, with 8 bases sitting between them. The CDR3 loop spans 15 amino acids. The CDR3 coding sequence is TGTGCCAGTAGTATTCCAGTCGCTGGGGCCAACGTCCTGACTTTC. Its protein is CASSIPVAGANVLTF.

The chain has TRBV7-9 and TRBJ2-5; the match to TRBD1 covers 9 bases. Germline V gene sequence: CDR1 SEHNR, CDR2 FQNEAQ (reference sequence). V trimming: 5 bases; J trimming: 4 bases; junction bases outside the gene matches: 11. The CDR3 contains 16 residues. CDR3 region: CASSPPDRGSIETQYF. DNA for the CDR3: TGTGCCAGCAGCCCCCCGGACAGGGGATCGATAGAGACCCAGTACTTC.

The chain joins TRBV7-2 to TRBJ2-7; D call uncertain. Germline-derived CDR1 and CDR2 are SGHTA and FQGNSA. The V and J ends lost 0 bases and 2 bases respectively, with 11 bases between them. The CDR3 spans 15 residues. The CDR3 DNA is TGTGCCAGCAGCTTAGCAGCGCGTAGGACCTACGAGCAGTACTTC. Protein product: CASSLAARRTYEQYF. The full variable domain, completed using reference TRBV7-2 and TRBJ2-7, is GAGVSQSPSNKVTEKGKDVELRCDPISGHTALYWYRQSLGQGLEFLIYFQGNSAPDKSGLPSDRFSAERTGGSVSTLTIQRTQQEDSAVYLCASSLAARRTYEQYFGPGTRLTVT.

The gene calls are TRBV6-1 and TRBJ1-1; possible D gene TRBD1, 5 bases. Trimming stripped 2 bases from V and 1 base from J, with 8 bases between. Germline V gene data show CDR1 as MNHNS and CDR2 as SASEGT. This CDR3 is built from 14 residues. CDR3 DNA: TGTGCCAGCAGTGAAATAGGACAGAACACTGAAGCTTTCTTT. Protein: CASSEIGQNTEAFF.

The chain couples TRBV6-5 to TRBJ1-1; possible D gene TRBD1, 5 bases. Per germline, CDR1 MNHEY and CDR2 SVGAGI. Trimming removed 2 bases from V and 1 base from J, with 8 bases in between. This CDR3 has 14 residues. The CDR3 DNA reads TGTGCCAGCAGTTACGGGGCAGAGAACACTGAAGCTTTCTTT. This encodes CASSYGAENTEAFF.

The CDR3: CASSYEGPGQDATNEKLFF. As DNA, the CDR3 is TGTGCCAGCAGTTACGAGGGACCGGGACAGGATGCAACTAATGAAAAACTGTTTTTT. V and J are TRBV6-2 or TRBV6-3 and TRBJ1-4; 8 bases are shared with TRBD1. Germline lookup yields CDR1 MNHEY and CDR2 SVGEGT. Trimming removed 2 bases from V and 0 bases from J; junction bases left unmatched: 11. The length of the CDR3 is 19 residues.

The rearrangement links TRBV6-2 or TRBV6-3 to TRBJ2-3; the match to TRBD2 covers 10 bases. The V segment lost 6 bases and the J segment 4 bases; nucleotides outside the gene matches: 7. Germline V gene data show CDR1 as MNHEY and CDR2 as SVGEGT. CDR3 size: 15 residues. In DNA form, the CDR3 reads TGTGCCAGCAGCCTTAGCGGGGGGAGGTCAGATACGCAGTATTTT. It yields the protein CASSLSGGRSDTQYF.